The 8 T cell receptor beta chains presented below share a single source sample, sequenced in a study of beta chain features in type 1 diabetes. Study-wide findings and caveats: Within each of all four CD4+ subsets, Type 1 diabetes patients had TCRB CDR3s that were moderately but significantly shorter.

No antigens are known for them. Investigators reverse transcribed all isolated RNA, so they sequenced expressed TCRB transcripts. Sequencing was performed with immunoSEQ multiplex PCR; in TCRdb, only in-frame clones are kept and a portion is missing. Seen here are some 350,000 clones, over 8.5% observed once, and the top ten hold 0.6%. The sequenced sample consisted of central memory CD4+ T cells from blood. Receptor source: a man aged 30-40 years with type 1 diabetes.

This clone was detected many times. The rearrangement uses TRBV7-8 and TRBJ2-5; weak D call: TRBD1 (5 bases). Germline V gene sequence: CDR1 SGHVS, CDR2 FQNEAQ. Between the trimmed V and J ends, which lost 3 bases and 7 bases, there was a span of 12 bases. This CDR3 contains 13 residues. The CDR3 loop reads CASSFDSVGTQYF. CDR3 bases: TGTGCCAGCAGCTTCGACAGTGTGGGGACCCAGTACTTC. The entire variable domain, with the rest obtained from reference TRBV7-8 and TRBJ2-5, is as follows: GAGVSQSPRYKVAKRGQDVALRCDPISGHVSLFWYQQALGQGPEFLTYFQNEAQLDKSGLPSDRFFAERPEGSVSTLKIQRTQQEDSAVYLCASSFDSVGTQYFGPGTRLLVL.

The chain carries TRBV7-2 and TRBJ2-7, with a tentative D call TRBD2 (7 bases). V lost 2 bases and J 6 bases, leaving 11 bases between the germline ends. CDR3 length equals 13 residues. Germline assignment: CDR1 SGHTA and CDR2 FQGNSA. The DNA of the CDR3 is TGTGCCAGCAGCTTACACAGGGAGGGCGAGCAGTACTTC. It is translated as CASSLHREGEQYF.

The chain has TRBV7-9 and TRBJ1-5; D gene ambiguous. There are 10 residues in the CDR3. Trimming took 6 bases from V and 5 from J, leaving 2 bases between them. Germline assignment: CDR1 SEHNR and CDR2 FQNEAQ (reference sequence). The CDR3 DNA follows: TGTGCCAGCAGATATCAGCCCCAGCATTTT. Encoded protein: CASRYQPQHF.

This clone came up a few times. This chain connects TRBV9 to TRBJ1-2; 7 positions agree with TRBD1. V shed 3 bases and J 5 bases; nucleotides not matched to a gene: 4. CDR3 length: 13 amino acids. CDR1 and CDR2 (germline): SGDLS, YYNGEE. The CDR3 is CASSAQTGYGYTF. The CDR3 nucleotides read TGTGCCAGCAGCGCCCAGACAGGGTATGGCTACACCTTC. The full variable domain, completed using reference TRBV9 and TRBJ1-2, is DSGVTQTPKHLITATGQRVTLRCSPRSGDLSVYWYQQSLDQGLQFLIQYYNGEERAKGNILERFSAQQFPDLHSELNLSSLELGDSALYFCASSAQTGYGYTFGSGTRLTVV.

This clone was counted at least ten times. CDR3 DNA sequence: TGTGCCAGCAGCCCCCGACCCATCCATGAGCAGTTCTTC. This encodes CASSPRPIHEQFF. The gene calls are TRBV7-2 and TRBJ2-1; no reliable D call. V shed 5 bases and J shed 8 bases, with 13 bases lying between them. The germline gives CDR1 SGHTA, CDR2 FQGNSA. This CDR3 has 13 residues. Complete variable domain (other parts from reference TRBV7-2 and TRBJ2-1): GAGVSQSPSNKVTEKGKDVELRCDPISGHTALYWYRQSLGQGLEFLIYFQGNSAPDKSGLPSDRFSAERTGGSVSTLTIQRTQQEDSAVYLCASSPRPIHEQFFGPGTRLTVL.

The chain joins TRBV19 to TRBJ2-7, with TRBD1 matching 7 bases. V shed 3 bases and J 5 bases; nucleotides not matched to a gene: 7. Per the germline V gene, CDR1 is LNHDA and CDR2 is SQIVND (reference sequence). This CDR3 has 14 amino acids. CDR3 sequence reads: CASSIRDRDDEQYF. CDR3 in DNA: TGTGCCAGTAGTATCCGCGACAGGGACGACGAGCAGTACTTC.

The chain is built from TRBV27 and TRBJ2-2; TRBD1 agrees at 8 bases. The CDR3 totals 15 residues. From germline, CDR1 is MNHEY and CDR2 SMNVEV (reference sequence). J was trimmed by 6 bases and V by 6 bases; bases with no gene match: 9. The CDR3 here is CASRRTGIGSGELFF. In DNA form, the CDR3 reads TGTGCCAGCAGGAGGACAGGGATCGGTTCCGGGGAGCTGTTTTTT.

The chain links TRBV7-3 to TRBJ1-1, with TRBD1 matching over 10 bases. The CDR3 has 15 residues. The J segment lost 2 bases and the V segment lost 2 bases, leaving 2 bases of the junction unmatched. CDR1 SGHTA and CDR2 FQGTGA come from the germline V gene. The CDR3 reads CASSLDRGPNTEAFF. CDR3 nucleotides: TGTGCCAGCAGCTTAGACAGGGGGCCCAACACTGAAGCTTTCTTT.